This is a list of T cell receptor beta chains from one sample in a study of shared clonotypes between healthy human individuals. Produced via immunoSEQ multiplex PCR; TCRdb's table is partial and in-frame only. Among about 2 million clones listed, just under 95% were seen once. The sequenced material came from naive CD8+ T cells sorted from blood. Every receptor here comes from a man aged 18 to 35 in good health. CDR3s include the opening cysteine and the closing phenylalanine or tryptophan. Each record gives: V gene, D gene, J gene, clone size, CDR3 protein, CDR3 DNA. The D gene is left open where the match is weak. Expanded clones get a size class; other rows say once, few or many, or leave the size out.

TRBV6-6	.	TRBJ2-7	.	CASSYSGEQYF	TGTGCCAGCAGTTACTCGGGAGAGCAGTACTTC
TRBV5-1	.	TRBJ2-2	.	CASQPGVNTGELFF	TGCGCCAGTCAACCGGGAGTTAACACCGGGGAGCTGTTTTTT
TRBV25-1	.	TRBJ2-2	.	CASSEYNAATGELFF	TGTGCCAGCAGTGAATATAACGCGGCCACCGGGGAGCTGTTTTTT
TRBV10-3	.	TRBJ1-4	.	CAISGSAGGTNEKLFF	TGTGCCATCAGTGGGTCAGCCGGGGGAACTAATGAAAAACTGTTTTTT
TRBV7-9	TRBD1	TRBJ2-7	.	CASSLTNGQGLGNEQYF	TGTGCCAGCAGCTTAACCAATGGACAGGGGTTGGGGAACGAGCAGTACTTC
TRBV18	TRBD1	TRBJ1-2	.	CASSTIQGAPDGYTF	TGTGCCAGCTCAACTATACAGGGGGCGCCTGATGGCTACACCTTC
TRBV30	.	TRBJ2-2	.	CASNLGGTGELFF	TGTGCCTCTAACCTCGGGGGCACCGGGGAGCTGTTTTTT
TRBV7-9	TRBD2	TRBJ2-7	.	CASSLEASGGYEQYF	TGTGCCAGCAGCTTAGAGGCTAGCGGGGGATACGAGCAGTACTTC
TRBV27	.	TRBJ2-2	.	CASSIGIGTGELFF	TGTGCCAGCAGTATCGGCATCGGTACCGGGGAGCTGTTTTTT
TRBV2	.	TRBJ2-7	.	CAGRGPFSYEQYF	TGTGCCGGAAGAGGGCCATTCTCCTACGAGCAGTACTTC
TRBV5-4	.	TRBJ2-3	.	CASSEGDTQYF	TGTGCCAGCAGCGAGGGAGATACGCAGTATTTT
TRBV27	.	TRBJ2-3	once	CASSLGAKEETDTQYF	TGTGCCAGCAGTTTAGGGGCGAAAGAGGAAACAGATACGCAGTATTTT
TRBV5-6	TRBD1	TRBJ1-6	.	CASTPWTGGNSPLHF	TGTGCCAGCACCCCCTGGACAGGCGGAAATTCACCCCTCCACTTT
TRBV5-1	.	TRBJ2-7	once	CASSLEGGHPHEQYF	TGCGCCAGCAGCTTGGAGGGTGGACATCCCCACGAGCAGTACTTC
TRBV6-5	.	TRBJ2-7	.	CASSTSGEGFYEQYF	TGTGCCAGCAGTACCTCGGGGGAAGGGTTTTACGAGCAGTACTTC
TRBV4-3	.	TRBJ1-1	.	CASSLEGTEAFF	TGCGCCAGCAGCCTAGAGGGGACTGAAGCTTTCTTT
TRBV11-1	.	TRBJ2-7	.	CASSWGEGSGEQYF	TGTGCCAGCAGTTGGGGGGAAGGGAGCGGCGAGCAGTACTTC
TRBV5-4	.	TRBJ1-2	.	CASSLRGSYYGYTF	TGTGCCAGCAGCTTGAGAGGGAGTTACTATGGCTACACCTTC
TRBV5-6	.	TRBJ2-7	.	CASSLGRSYEQYF	TGTGCCAGCAGCTTGGGCAGATCCTACGAGCAGTACTTC
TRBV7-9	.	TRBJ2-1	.	CASSLGLGLNEQFF	TGTGCCAGCAGCTTAGGGCTAGGCCTAAATGAGCAGTTCTTC
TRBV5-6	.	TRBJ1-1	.	CASSSQGSQAFF	TGTGCCAGCAGCTCTCAGGGGTCCCAAGCTTTCTTT
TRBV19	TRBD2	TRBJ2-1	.	CASSIASGGQNEQFF	TGTGCCAGTAGTATCGCCAGCGGGGGTCAAAATGAGCAGTTCTTC
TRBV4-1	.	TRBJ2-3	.	CASSQDSGTSTDTQYF	TGCGCCAGCAGCCAGGATTCGGGTACTAGCACAGATACGCAGTATTTT
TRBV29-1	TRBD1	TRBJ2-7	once	CSADTGGIPYEQYF	TGCAGCGCGGATACAGGGGGCATCCCCTACGAGCAGTACTTC
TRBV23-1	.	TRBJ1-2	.	CASSVVEGGAGRRDGYTF	TGCGCCAGCAGCGTCGTGGAGGGGGGAGCCGGACGGAGAGATGGCTACACCTTC
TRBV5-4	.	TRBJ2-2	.	CASSLSWGEVGELFF	TGTGCCAGCAGCTTGTCGTGGGGGGAGGTCGGGGAGCTGTTTTTT
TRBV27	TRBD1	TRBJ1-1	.	CASTRYQGESTEAFF	TGTGCCAGCACCCGCTATCAGGGGGAGAGCACTGAAGCTTTCTTT
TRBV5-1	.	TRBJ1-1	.	CASSSDRVEAFF	TGCGCCAGCAGCTCCGACAGAGTTGAAGCTTTCTTT
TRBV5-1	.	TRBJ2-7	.	CASSLYGFEQYF	TGCGCCAGCAGCTTGTACGGGTTTGAGCAGTACTTC
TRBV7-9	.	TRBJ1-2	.	CASSPTVGVAYGYTF	TGTGCCAGCAGCCCCACGGTGGGGGTCGCCTATGGCTACACCTTC
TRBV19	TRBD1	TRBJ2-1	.	CASGTAAYNEQFF	TGTGCCAGTGGGACAGCCGCTTACAATGAGCAGTTCTTC
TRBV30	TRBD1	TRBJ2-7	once	CAWTPGGTGAEQYF	TGTGCCTGGACCCCCGGGGGGACAGGGGCCGAGCAGTACTTC
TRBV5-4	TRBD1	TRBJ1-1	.	CASSSDRGFTEAFF	TGTGCCAGCAGCTCGGACAGGGGGTTTACTGAAGCTTTCTTT
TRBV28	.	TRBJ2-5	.	CASSQLAWETQYF	TGTGCCAGCAGTCAACTAGCTTGGGAGACCCAGTACTTC
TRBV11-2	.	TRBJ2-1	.	CASSLERGNEQFF	TGTGCCAGCAGCTTAGAGAGGGGCAATGAGCAGTTCTTC